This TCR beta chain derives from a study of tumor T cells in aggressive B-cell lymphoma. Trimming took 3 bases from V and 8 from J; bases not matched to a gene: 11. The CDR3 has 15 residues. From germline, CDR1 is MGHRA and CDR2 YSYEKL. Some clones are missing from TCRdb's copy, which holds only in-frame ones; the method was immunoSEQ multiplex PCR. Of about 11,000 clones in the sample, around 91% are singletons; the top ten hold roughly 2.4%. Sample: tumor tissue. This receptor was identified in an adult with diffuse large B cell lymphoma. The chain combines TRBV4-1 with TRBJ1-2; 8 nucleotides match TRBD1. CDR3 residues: CASSQGGQGRNGYTF. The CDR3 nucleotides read TGCGCCAGCAGCCAGGGCGGACAGGGCCGTAACGGCTACACCTTC.